The sequence of this T cell receptor (beta chain) was determined in a study of cytomegalovirus exposure and HLA in healthy donors listed by TCRdb under 2017. For the wider study: An earlier analysis of 587 of the donors reported over 250 Gb of sequence data and 95 million to 140 million unique TCR beta sequences obtained from around 190 million T cells. Roughly 5 DR-DQ haplotypes were handled as single units for association and clustering, since linkage in the cohort was strong. To decide whether each TCR beta V gene segment behaved as functional or pseudogenic, an earlier analysis of some 600 of the donors relied on high-throughput TCR beta sequencing. Besides the first cohort of 550 to 750 subjects, a separate validation cohort made up of 120 or so different subjects was used. The number of donors typed differed by locus, with about 629-630 for A, B, C, DRB1 and DQB1, around 520 for DQA1, 606 for DPA1, and around 460 for DPB1. Donor age, sex, ethnicity and CMV serostatus were compiled together with the repertoire data. A later analysis re-analyzed previously published TCR beta repertoires from approximately 700 donors and added high-resolution HLA genotyping to study TCR occurrence patterns. The study aimed to test whether cataloging public T cell receptors could reveal signatures of past pathogen exposure. All discovery cohort repertoires had been generated using a single sequencing platform. Among a few hundred genotyped donors of the cohort, an average of roughly 240,000 unique TCR beta nucleotide sequences were sequenced per donor, 15% to 20% of them non-productive. The genetic ancestry cluster associated with self-reported Caucasian donors included 81% of the roughly 390 genotyped donors. Approximately 300 gigabases of sequencing data and 80 million or so unique TCR sequences were included in an early release covering several hundred HLA-typed donors. Class I and class II HLA loci were covered by the typing at four-digit resolution. The study used immunosequencing to profile the T cell repertoires of 666 subjects and linked those repertoires to cytomegalovirus serostatus. Genome-wide SNP genotypes for about 55% of the roughly 670 donors were used in a later genetic analysis, which treated that subset as a discovery cohort. To predict cytomegalovirus infection status, the study combined high-throughput TCR immunosequencing, statistical association of individual TCRs with disease status, and machine learning. The later analysis used no new phenotypic data to find candidate immune exposures, relying instead on TCR beta sequences and their occurrence across donors.

The cohort was made up of approximately 670 healthy bone marrow donors. All cohort members were sampled while nominally healthy, although unrecorded immune exposures were likely present. The donor tested CMV seropositive and was one of the 289 seropositive cohort members. Each donor provided a peripheral blood sample, and peripheral blood mononuclear cells were used for TCR beta sequencing. The Qiagen DNeasy Blood Extraction Kit was used to extract genomic DNA from the blood cell samples. A word on this clone: Its antigen specificity is not known.

Results the study describes overall, beyond this receptor: Some IMGT-functional V segments, including TRBV6-2 and TRBV6-3, could not be distinguished by the 87-base-pair reads and were therefore excluded. Because some donors lacked HLA typing at each locus, the association tests relied only on the typed subset. In both the original and validation cohorts, the classifier was reported to diagnose cytomegalovirus status with high specificity and sensitivity. A cluster of highly shared sequence variants was judged likely to represent a technical artifact of the sequencing pipeline. A further reported finding was that TCR beta sequences accurately predicted the HLA-A and HLA-B alleles for most subjects in the first cohort. Most TCR sequences were seen in very few donors, while some public TCRs were found in many individuals. A few of the identified cytomegalovirus-associated TCR beta chains were confirmed in vitro to be specific for cytomegalovirus antigens. This cohort had only TCR beta chains sequenced, and the lack of alpha or paired-chain data limited which features could be detected. V-gene and J-gene trimming of TCR beta chains was associated with a missense DCLRE1C variant in a later genetic analysis, and the association was replicated in an independent cohort. An earlier analysis of approximately 570 of the donors showed that most TCR beta V segments appeared in productive rearrangements either about 87% or about 30% of the time, which broadly matched IMGT annotations. The authors suggested that the approach could potentially be generalized to other disease states and immunological phenotypes. The study gave a list of some 150 TCR beta chains associated with cytomegalovirus. Seventeen rarely observed V segments, including chromosome 9 orphons, were excluded from the earlier analysis of approximately 600 of the donors because counts were too low. Roughly uniform sequencing depth across donors was assumed in presence/absence analyses, although this assumption may not hold. Correlated functional status among segregating V segments might reflect linkage disequilibrium, but an unknown experimental factor could not be ruled out. In a later genetic analysis, fewer N-insertions in productive TCRs were reported among donors in an Asian-associated ancestry cluster than the approximately 670-donor mean. When HLA alleles, especially DR and DQ, strongly co-occurred, attributing TCR associations to individual alleles was difficult. A later analysis found that TCR association rates varied across HLA loci, with DRB1 alleles showing the most associated TCRs and HLA-C alleles the fewest. In a later analysis, HLA-associated TCR beta chains were found to be more clonally expanded and to have lower generation probabilities than equally common non-associated chains. The only immune exposure information available for the cohort was CMV serostatus. A later analysis associated about 17,000 TCR beta sequences with specific HLA alleles at a false discovery rate of 0.05. A later analysis reported that several top co-occurrence clusters appeared linked to parvovirus B19, influenza, CMV and Epstein-Barr virus. In a later analysis, most CMV-associated TCR beta chains were found to appear HLA-restricted, with HLA associations seemingly driven largely by CMV exposure.

The library was obtained by the immunoSEQ multiplex PCR assay. For the multiplex PCR, a mixture combining 60 forward primers for TCR Vbeta segments and 13 reverse primers for TCR Jbeta segments was used. The CDR3 region of rearranged TCR beta genes was amplified from genomic DNA with a multiplex PCR assay. On the Illumina HiSeq System, the amplified TCR beta libraries were sequenced as 87-base-pair reads. On the study's bioinformatics: Across the roughly 700 repertoires, a later analysis counted some 80 million unique TCR beta chains, around 11 million of which were shared by at least two donors. To remove PCR and sequencing errors, raw reads were error-corrected and collapsed into unique sequences using a nearest-neighbor algorithm that merged closely related sequences. Alignment of CDR3 sequences to IMGT reference sequences was used to assign V, D and J gene segments. For a sequence to be retained, a match of at least six nucleotides was required to both a V gene segment and a J gene segment. A rearrangement was called productive if the CDR3 had no stop codons and remained in frame with V and J, and every other rearrangement was called non-productive. CDR3 was defined by IMGT convention, running from the second conserved V-encoded cysteine to the conserved J-encoded phenylalanine. The earlier analysis of fewer than 750 of the donors excluded sequences that lacked an unambiguous match to a single V gene segment. An earlier analysis of a few hundred of the donors called V segments functional above 56.7% productive rearrangements and segregating when the between-donor standard deviation exceeded 5%. To diagnose cytomegalovirus status from the catalog of TCR beta chain sequences, a statistical classification framework was built. In a later analysis, V and J genes were assigned by comparing TCR nucleotide sequences against IMGT/GENE-DB human TR gene sequences. The TCRdist pipeline was used in a later analysis to assign CDR3 sequences and most-parsimonious VDJ recombination scenarios. A later analysis defined each TCR beta chain by its CDR3 amino acid sequence plus V-gene family, and excluded reads lacking a unique V-gene family. To address suspected cross-contamination and a sequencing artifact, a later analysis removed roughly 640 highly shared, low-generation-probability nucleotide sequences. For each public chain, a later analysis derived a clonal expansion index from normalized ranks of inferred template counts within each repertoire. In a later analysis, generation probabilities were computed using a VDJ recombination model fitted to out-of-frame rearrangements, and the results were checked against IGoR. In a later analysis, TCR-TCR, TCR-HLA and TCR-CMV co-occurrence was scored with hypergeometric tests, and a repertoire-size bias correction was applied to TCR pairs. False discovery rates were estimated in a later analysis by permuting HLA or CMV assignments 20 times. In a later analysis, co-occurring TCRs were grouped using DBSCAN, and TCRdist sequence similarity was added for clustering within HLA-allele-positive subsets. For co-occurrence clustering, repertoires with fewer than 30,000 or more than 120,000 public chains were excluded, along with a handful of repertoires with anomalous nucleotide sharing. Held by TCRdb, this immuneACCESS table contains in-frame sequences only and omits some clones. Under half of the omission traces to an unresolved V gene where checked; the cause of the rest is unknown. V, J and clone size reflect that table, while D and trimming were determined from the DNA. The table of this sample itemizes tens of thousands of clones. Roughly an eighth of the sample rests with the top ten.

As encoded in the germline V gene, CDR1 is SGDLS while CDR2 is YYNGEE. Trimming takes 4 bases off V and 0 bases off J; junction bases not matched to a gene: 8. The CDR3, from cysteine to phenylalanine, totals 16 residues. Just CDR3 DNA is preserved here, 48 bases in frame from base 1. The chain is encoded by TRBV9 joined to TRBJ2-3; the central 7 bases match TRBD1. The receptor comes from a woman aged 30 to 39 in good health and CMV-seropositive. Material: PBMCs. CDR3 region: CASSTYGTASTDTQYF. The nucleotides are TGTGCCAGCAGCACCTACGGGACAGCTAGCACAGATACGCAGTATTTT.